The 7 T cell receptor beta chains presented below share a single source sample, sequenced in a study of response to subunit inactivated influenza vaccine. TCRdb itself ran the RT-PCR reads through MiXCR, one entry per CDR3 protein. Here the sample spans around 750,000 distinct CDR3 sequences, less than 25% being singletons. The material sequenced was PBMCs from blood, taken less than 6 days after vaccination. These receptors were taken from a man between 50 and 59 years old who received an inactivated influenza vaccine.

The chain uses TRBV12-3 or TRBV12-4 and TRBJ2-5, with 7 bases that match TRBD1. The CDR3 runs to 13 residues. V trimming: 6 bases; J trimming: 7 bases; junction bases outside the gene matches: 8. CDR3 nucleotide sequence: TGTGCCAGCAGCCCGGGGACAGCCGGGACCCAGTACTTC. Amino acid sequence: CASSPGTAGTQYF.

The rearrangement uses TRBV12-3 or TRBV12-4 and TRBJ1-5; D is uncertain. Deletions cut 3 bases from V and 9 bases from J, with 12 bases between. CDR3 length: 13 amino acids. The CDR3 sequence is CASSFGVIRPQHF. The CDR3 region has the DNA TGTGCCAGCAGTTTCGGAGTAATCCGGCCCCAGCATTTT.

This clonotype was counted many times. The chain recombines TRBV5-1 with TRBJ2-7; D gene unclear. The CDR3 has 14 residues. The germline gives CDR1 SGHRS, CDR2 YFSETQ. V was pared by 0 bases and J by 3 bases, with 10 bases between. CDR3 in amino acids: CASSLVSASYEQYF. The CDR3 coding sequence is TGCGCCAGCAGCTTGGTGTCAGCCAGCTACGAGCAGTACTTC. Variable domain in full (rest from reference TRBV5-1 and TRBJ2-7): KAGVTQTPRYLIKTRGQQVTLSCSPISGHRSVSWYQQTPGQGLQFLFEYFSETQRNKGNFPGRFSGRQFSNSRSEMNVSTLELGDSALYLCASSLVSASYEQYFGPGTRLTVT.

The chain couples TRBV20-1 to TRBJ1-1; TRBD1 is a possible D gene (5 bases). The germline V gene has CDR1 DFQATT and CDR2 SNEGSKA (reference sequence). This CDR3 contains 13 residues. The V end lost 6 bases, the J end lost 5 bases, and 16 bases lay between the germline ends. CDR3 bases: TGCAGTGCGGGGGGAGGGCTGAGTACTGAAGCTTTCTTT. Amino acids: CSAGGGLSTEAFF.

The chain joins TRBV7-2 to TRBJ2-3; 7 nucleotides match TRBD1. CDR3 length: 15 residues. Germline assignment: CDR1 SGHTA and CDR2 FQGNSA. V lost 5 bases, J lost 2 bases, and 7 bases stayed unmatched. The CDR3 reads CASSPRDSYTDTQYF. The CDR3 coding sequence is TGTGCCAGCAGCCCCCGGGACAGCTACACAGATACGCAGTATTTT.

V usage is TRBV12-3 or TRBV12-4 and J usage is TRBJ2-1; D not certain. V gave up 8 bases and J gave up 5 bases, with 16 bases separating them. This CDR3 region has 14 residues. The CDR3 protein is CASAYNGLDNEQFF. The CDR3 nucleotides are TGTGCCAGCGCGTACAATGGTTTGGACAATGAGCAGTTCTTC.

This clonotype was recorded many times. The rearrangement links TRBV7-2 to TRBJ2-5, with 7 bases matching TRBD1. The CDR3 covers 16 residues. The V gene end was trimmed by 1 base and the J gene end by 0 bases; junction bases not matched to a gene: 5. Germline V gene lookup returns CDR1 SGHTA and CDR2 FQGNSA. CDR3 region: CASSLVDRAYQETQYF. CDR3 DNA sequence: TGTGCCAGCAGCTTAGTAGACAGGGCGTACCAAGAGACCCAGTACTTC.